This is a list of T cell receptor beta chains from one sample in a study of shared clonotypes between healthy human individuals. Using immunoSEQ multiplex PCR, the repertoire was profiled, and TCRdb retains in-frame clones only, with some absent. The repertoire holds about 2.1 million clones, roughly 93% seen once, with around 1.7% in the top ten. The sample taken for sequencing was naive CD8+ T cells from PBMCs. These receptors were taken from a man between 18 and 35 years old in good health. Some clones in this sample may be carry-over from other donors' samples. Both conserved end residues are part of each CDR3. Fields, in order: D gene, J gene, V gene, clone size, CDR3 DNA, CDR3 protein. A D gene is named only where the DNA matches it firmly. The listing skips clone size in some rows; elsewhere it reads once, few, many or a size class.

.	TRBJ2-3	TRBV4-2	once	TGTGCCAGCAGCCGCCAGAACAGGGAGTCAGATACGCAGTATTTT	CASSRQNRESDTQYF
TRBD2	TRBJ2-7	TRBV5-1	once	TGCGCCAGCAGCCAGTGGGCTAGCGGGAATGTTGGCGAGCAGTACTTC	CASSQWASGNVGEQYF
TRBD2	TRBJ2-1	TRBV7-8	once	TGTGCCAGCAGCCTCATGAGGCTAGCGGAGGACTACAATGAGCAGTTCTTC	CASSLMRLAEDYNEQFF
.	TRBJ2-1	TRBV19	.	TGTGCCAGTAGTGGGGCCTACAATGAGCAGTTCTTC	CASSGAYNEQFF
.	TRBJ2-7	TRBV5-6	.	TGTGCCAGCAGCTTAGGTGGCGAGCAGTACTTC	CASSLGGEQYF
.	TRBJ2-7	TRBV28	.	TGTGCCAGCACCCTAAGCGGAGACTGGTACGAGCAGTACTTC	CASTLSGDWYEQYF
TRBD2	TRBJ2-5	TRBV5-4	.	TGTGCCAGCAGCGGGGGGACTAGCGGGAGGGCTAGGGAGACCCAGTACTTC	CASSGGTSGRARETQYF
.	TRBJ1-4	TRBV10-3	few	TGTGCCATCAGTGAGTCGTTAGGGAATAATGAAAAACTGTTTTTT	CAISESLGNNEKLFF
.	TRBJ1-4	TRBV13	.	TGTGCCAGCAGCTTCCAGGGGATGGCTGAAAAACTGTTTTTT	CASSFQGMAEKLFF
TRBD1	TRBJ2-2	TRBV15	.	TGTGCCACCAGCGCGGACAGGACCGCTGCGAACACCGGGGAGCTGTTTTTT	CATSADRTAANTGELFF
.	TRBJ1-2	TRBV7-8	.	TGTGCCAGCAGCTCGAACGGGGTATCCTATGGCTACACCTTC	CASSSNGVSYGYTF
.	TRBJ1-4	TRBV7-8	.	TGTGCCAGCAGCTTAGTTGGTTTCGTGTCAGAGACTTCTAATGAAAAACTGTTTTTT	CASSLVGFVSETSNEKLFF
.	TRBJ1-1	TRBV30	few	TGTGCCTGGAGCCCTGGGACCACTGAAGCTTTCTTT	CAWSPGTTEAFF
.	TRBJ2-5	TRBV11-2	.	TGTGCCAGCAGCTTAGGCCAGGGGTTAGGGGAGACCCAGTACTTC	CASSLGQGLGETQYF
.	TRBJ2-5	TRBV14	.	TGTGCCAGCAGCCAAGCGGGAGTCAAGGAGACCCAGTACTTC	CASSQAGVKETQYF
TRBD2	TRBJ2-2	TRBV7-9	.	TGTGCCAGCAGCTTACCAGCGGGAGGGTACACCGGGGAGCTGTTTTTT	CASSLPAGGYTGELFF
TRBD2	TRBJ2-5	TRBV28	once	TGTGCCAGCAGTTGGGTTGCGGGAGAAGGGGAGACCCAGTACTTC	CASSWVAGEGETQYF
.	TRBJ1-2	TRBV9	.	TGTGCCAGCAGCGTAGGGGCGTCGGGGGGCGATGGCTACACCTTC	CASSVGASGGDGYTF
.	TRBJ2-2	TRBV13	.	TGTGCCAGCAGCAAGGACGAGGAGCTGTTTTTT	CASSKDEELFF
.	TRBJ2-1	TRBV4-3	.	TGCGCCAGCAGCCAAGAATGGGGGGTTGAGCAGTTCTTC	CASSQEWGVEQFF
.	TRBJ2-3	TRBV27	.	TGTGCCAGCAGTTGGGGGCAAACCGGAGGGCCAGATACGCAGTATTTT	CASSWGQTGGPDTQYF